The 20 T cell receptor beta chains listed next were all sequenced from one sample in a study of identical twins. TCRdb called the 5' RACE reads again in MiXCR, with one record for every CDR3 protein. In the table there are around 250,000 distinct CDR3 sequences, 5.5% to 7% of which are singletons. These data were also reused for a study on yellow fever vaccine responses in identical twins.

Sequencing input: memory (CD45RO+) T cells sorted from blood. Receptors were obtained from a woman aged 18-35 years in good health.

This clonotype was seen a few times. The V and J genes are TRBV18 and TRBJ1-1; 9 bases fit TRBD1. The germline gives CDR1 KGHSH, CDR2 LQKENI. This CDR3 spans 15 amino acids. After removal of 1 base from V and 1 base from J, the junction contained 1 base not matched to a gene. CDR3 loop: CASSPLQGANTEAFF. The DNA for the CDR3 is TGTGCCAGCTCACCACTACAGGGGGCGAACACTGAAGCTTTCTTT.

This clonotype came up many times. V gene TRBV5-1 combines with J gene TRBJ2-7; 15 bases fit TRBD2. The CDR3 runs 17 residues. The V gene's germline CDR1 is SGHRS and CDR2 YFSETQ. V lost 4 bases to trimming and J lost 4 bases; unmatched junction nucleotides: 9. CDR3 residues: CASSGPGLAGGLYEQYF. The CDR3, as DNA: TGCGCCAGCAGCGGACCGGGACTAGCGGGAGGCCTTTACGAGCAGTACTTC.

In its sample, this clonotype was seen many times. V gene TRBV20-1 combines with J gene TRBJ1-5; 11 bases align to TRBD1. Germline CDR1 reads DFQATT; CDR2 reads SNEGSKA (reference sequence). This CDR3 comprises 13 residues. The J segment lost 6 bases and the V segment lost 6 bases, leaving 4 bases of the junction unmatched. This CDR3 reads CSAWTGGGQPQHF. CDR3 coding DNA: TGCAGTGCGTGGACAGGGGGCGGTCAGCCCCAGCATTTT.

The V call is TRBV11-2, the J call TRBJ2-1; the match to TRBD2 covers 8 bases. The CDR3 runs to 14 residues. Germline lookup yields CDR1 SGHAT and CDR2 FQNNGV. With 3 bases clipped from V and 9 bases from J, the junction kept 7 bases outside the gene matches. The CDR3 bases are TGTGCCAGCAGCTTGGGACTAGGCTTCAGTGAGCAGTTCTTC. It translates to CASSLGLGFSEQFF.

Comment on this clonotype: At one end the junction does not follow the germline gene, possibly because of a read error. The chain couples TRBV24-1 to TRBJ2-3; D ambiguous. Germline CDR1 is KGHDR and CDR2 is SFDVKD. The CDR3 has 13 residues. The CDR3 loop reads CATSVPVSDAQYF. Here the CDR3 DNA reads TGTGCCACCAGTGTCCCTGTCTCAGATGCGCAGTATTTT.

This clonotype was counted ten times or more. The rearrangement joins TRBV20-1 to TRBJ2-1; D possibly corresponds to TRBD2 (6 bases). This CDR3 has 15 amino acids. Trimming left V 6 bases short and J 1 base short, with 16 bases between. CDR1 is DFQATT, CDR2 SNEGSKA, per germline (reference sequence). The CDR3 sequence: CSAPPTRGSYNEQFF. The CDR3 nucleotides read TGCAGTGCCCCACCGACTAGGGGTTCCTACAATGAGCAGTTCTTC.

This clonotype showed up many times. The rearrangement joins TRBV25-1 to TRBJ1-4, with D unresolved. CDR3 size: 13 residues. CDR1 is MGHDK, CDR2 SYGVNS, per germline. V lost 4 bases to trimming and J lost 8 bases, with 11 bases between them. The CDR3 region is CASSGPDLEKLFF. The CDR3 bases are TGTGCCAGCAGTGGCCCTGATTTGGAAAAACTGTTTTTT.

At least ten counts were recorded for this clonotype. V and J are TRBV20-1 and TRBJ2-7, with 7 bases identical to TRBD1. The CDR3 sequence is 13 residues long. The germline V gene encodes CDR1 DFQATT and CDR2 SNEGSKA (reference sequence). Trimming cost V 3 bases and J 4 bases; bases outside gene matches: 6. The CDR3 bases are TGCAGTGCTAGCGGGGACAGACCATACGAGCAGTACTTC. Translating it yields CSASGDRPYEQYF.

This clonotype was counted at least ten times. The CDR3 bases are TGCGCCAGCAGCTTGGTGCGGGGGTTAAATGAGCAGTTCTTC. It specifies CASSLVRGLNEQFF. V is TRBV5-1 and J is TRBJ2-1; 7 nucleotides align to TRBD2. This CDR3 region has 14 residues. Losses at the gene ends were 0 bases for V and 7 bases for J; bases not matched to a gene: 4. The germline V gene has CDR1 SGHRS and CDR2 YFSETQ.

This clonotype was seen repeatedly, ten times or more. The CDR3 sequence: CASSSIYTGGGEAFF. The CDR3 region has the DNA TGTGCCAGCAGCTCTATCTACACGGGGGGTGGAGAAGCTTTCTTT. The rearrangement uses TRBV11-2 and TRBJ1-1; D possibly corresponds to TRBD1 (5 bases). V lost 4 bases to trimming and J lost 8 bases, with 20 bases between them. The CDR3 consists of 15 residues. The germline V gene encodes CDR1 SGHAT and CDR2 FQNNGV.

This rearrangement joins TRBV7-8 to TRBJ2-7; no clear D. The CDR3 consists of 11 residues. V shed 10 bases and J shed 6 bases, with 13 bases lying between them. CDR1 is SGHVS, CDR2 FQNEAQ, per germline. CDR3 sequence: CATADFGEQYF. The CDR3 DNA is TGTGCCACCGCCGACTTTGGCGAGCAGTACTTC.

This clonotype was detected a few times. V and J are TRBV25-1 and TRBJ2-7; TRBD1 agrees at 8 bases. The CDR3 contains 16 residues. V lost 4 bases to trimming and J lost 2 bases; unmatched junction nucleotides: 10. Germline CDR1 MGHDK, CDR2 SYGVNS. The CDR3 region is CASSALDRARAYEQYV. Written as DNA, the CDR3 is TGTGCCAGCAGTGCATTGGACAGGGCGAGGGCCTACGAGCAGTACGTC.

DNA for the CDR3: TGTGCCATCAGTGAAACAGGGAGCCAAGAGACCCAGTACTTC. It codes for CAISETGSQETQYF. The chain combines TRBV10-3 with TRBJ2-5, with TRBD1 as a possible D gene (6 bases). Per the germline V gene, CDR1 is ENHRY and CDR2 is SYGVKD. There are 14 residues in the CDR3. The germline V and J ends were trimmed by 3 bases and 1 base, with 9 bases remaining between them.

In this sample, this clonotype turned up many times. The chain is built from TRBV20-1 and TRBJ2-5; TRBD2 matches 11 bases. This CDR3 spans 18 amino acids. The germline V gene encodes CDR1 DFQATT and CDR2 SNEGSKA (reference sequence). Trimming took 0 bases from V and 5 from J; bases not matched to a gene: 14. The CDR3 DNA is TGCAGTGCTAGAGAACCGACTAGCGGGATCCTTGGGTTGGAGACCCAGTACTTC. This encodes CSAREPTSGILGLETQYF.

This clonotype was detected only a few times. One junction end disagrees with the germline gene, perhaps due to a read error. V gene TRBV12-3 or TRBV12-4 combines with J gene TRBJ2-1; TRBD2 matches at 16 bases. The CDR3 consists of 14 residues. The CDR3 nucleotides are TGTGCCAGCAGTTCACCGGGACTAGCGGGAGGGAGGGTCTTC. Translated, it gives CASSSPGLAGGRVF.

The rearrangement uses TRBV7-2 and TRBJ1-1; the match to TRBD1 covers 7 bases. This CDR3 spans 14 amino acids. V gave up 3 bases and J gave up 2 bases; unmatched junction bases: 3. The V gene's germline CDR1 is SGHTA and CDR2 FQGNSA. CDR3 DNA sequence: TGTGCCAGCAGCTTTAACAGGGGCAACACTGAAGCTTTCTTT. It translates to CASSFNRGNTEAFF. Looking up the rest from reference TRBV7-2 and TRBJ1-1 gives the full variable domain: GAGVSQSPSNKVTEKGKDVELRCDPISGHTALYWYRQSLGQGLEFLIYFQGNSAPDKSGLPSDRFSAERTGGSVSTLTIQRTQQEDSAVYLCASSFNRGNTEAFFGQGTRLTVV.

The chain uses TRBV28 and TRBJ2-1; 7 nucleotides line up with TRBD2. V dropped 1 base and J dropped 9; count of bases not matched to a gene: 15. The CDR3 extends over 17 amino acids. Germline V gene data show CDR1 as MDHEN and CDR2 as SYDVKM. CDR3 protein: CASSLSWVGAGGGEQFF. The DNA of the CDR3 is TGTGCCAGCAGTTTATCCTGGGTCGGAGCGGGCGGGGGTGAGCAGTTCTTC. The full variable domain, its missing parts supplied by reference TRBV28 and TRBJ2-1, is DVKVTQSSRYLVKRTGEKVFLECVQDMDHENMFWYRQDPGLGLRLIYFSYDVKMKEKGDIPEGYSVSREKKERFSLILESASTNQTSMYLCASSLSWVGAGGGEQFFGPGTRLTVL.

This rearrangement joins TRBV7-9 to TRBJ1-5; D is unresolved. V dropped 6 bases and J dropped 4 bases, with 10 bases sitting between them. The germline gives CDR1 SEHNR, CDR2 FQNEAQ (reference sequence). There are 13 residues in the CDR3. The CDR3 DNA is TGTGCCAGCAGAAAGGGAAGTAATCAGCCCCAGCATTTT. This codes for CASRKGSNQPQHF.

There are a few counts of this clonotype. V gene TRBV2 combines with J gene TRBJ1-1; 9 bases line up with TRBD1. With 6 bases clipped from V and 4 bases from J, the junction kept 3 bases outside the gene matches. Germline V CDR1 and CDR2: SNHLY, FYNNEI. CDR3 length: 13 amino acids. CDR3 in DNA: TGTGCCAGCAGGGGGACAGGGCCCACTGAAGCTTTCTTT. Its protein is CASRGTGPTEAFF.

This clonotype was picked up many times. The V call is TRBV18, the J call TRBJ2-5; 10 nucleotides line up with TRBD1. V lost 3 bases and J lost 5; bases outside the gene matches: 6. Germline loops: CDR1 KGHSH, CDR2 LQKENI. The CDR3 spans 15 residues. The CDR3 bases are TGTGCCAGCTCACCGACTCGGGACAGGGGCGAGACCCAGTACTTC. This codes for CASSPTRDRGETQYF.